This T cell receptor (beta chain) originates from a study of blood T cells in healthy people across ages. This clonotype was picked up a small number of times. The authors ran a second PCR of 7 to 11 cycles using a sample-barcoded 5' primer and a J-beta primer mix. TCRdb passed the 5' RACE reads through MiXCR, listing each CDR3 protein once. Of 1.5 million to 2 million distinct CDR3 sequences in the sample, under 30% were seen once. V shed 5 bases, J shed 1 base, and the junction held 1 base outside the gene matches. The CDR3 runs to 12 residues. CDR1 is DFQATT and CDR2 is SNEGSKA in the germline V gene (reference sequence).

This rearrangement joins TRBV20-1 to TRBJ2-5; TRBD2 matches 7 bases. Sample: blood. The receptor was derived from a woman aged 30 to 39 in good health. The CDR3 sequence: CSAWTSQETQYF. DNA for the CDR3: TGCAGTGCTTGGACTAGCCAAGAGACCCAGTACTTC.